A single sample is the source of the 15 T cell receptor beta chains below, sequenced in a study of cytomegalovirus exposure and HLA in healthy donors. The method was immunoSEQ multiplex PCR; TCRdb's version includes in-frame clones alone and lacks a portion of them. The top ten clones hold 1.1% of a sample with around 86,000 clones, approximately 93% of them seen once. What was sequenced was PBMCs. Receptors originate from a woman aged 25 to 45 in good health and CMV-seropositive.

The genes are TRBV27 and TRBJ2-1; 9 positions match TRBD2. Trimming cost V 5 bases and J 3 bases; bases outside gene matches: 2. The CDR3 covers 14 residues. The germline CDR1 and CDR2 sequences are MNHEY and SMNVEV (reference sequence). The CDR3 DNA reads as TGTGCCAGCAGTCCTAGCGGGGTCTACAATGAGCAGTTCTTC. Residues: CASSPSGVYNEQFF.

The V and J genes are TRBV2 and TRBJ2-1; 9 bases match TRBD2. With 6 bases clipped from V and 4 bases from J, the junction kept 16 bases outside the gene matches. Germline loops: CDR1 SNHLY, CDR2 FYNNEI. The CDR3 runs 18 residues. The CDR3 spells CASSPSPKETSGYNEQFF. The CDR3 DNA is TGTGCCAGCAGCCCCTCCCCCAAAGAGACTAGCGGATACAATGAGCAGTTCTTC.

The chain combines TRBV9 with TRBJ2-7; 7 nucleotides agree with TRBD2. CDR3 length: 14 amino acids. Trimming took 0 bases from V and 2 from J; bases not matched to a gene: 2. From germline, CDR1 is SGDLS and CDR2 YYNGEE. DNA of the CDR3: TGTGCCAGCAGCGTAGGCGCGGGGGCCTACGAGCAGTACTTC. Translation: CASSVGAGAYEQYF.

V gene TRBV28 combines with J gene TRBJ2-3, with 10 positions matching TRBD2. Trimming removed 2 bases from V and 4 bases from J; junction bases left unmatched: 3. CDR3 length equals 15 residues. Germline V gene data show CDR1 as MDHEN and CDR2 as SYDVKM. The CDR3 region has the DNA TGTGCCAGCAGTTTAGGAGCGGGAGGGGCAGATACGCAGTATTTT. It is translated as CASSLGAGGADTQYF.

This chain joins TRBV18 and TRBJ1-1, with D unclear. CDR1 and CDR2 (germline): KGHSH, LQKENI. V was shortened by 2 bases and J by 1 base, with 8 bases between the two germline ends. The CDR3 is 14 residues long. The CDR3 is CASSPTSGNTEAFF. DNA of the CDR3: TGTGCCAGCTCACCAACCAGTGGGAACACTGAAGCTTTCTTT.

The chain couples TRBV5-8 to TRBJ1-2; tentatively, D is TRBD1 (5 bases). This CDR3 spans 13 amino acids. CDR1 is SGHTS and CDR2 is YDEGEE in the germline V gene. V gave up 2 bases and J gave up 3 bases, with 8 bases separating them. CDR3 bases: TGTGCCAGCAGCTTCAGGGTGTACTATGGCTACACCTTC. This gives the protein CASSFRVYYGYTF.

The gene calls are TRBV7-2 and TRBJ1-3; a weak D match, TRBD1 (5 bases). The CDR3 is 18 residues long. With 4 bases removed from V and 0 bases from J, the gap between germline ends came to 19 bases. Germline V CDR1 and CDR2: SGHTA, FQGNSA. CDR3 residues: CASSSPSGGAVSGNTIYF. CDR3 sequence (DNA): TGTGCCAGCAGCTCGCCCAGTGGTGGGGCAGTCTCTGGAAACACCATATATTTT.

J is TRBJ2-7 and V is TRBV4-1; TRBD1 matches at 7 bases. There are 15 residues in the CDR3. With 2 bases clipped from V and 2 bases from J, the junction kept 6 bases outside the gene matches. Per the germline V gene, CDR1 is MGHRA and CDR2 is YSYEKL. The CDR3 sequence: CASSQLPGQAYEQYF. Written as DNA, the CDR3 is TGCGCCAGCAGCCAACTCCCTGGACAGGCCTACGAGCAGTACTTC.

The rearrangement joins TRBV11-2 to TRBJ2-1; the match to TRBD1 covers 9 bases. The germline gives CDR1 SGHAT, CDR2 FQNNGV. The CDR3 covers 16 residues. J was trimmed by 0 bases and V by 5 bases; bases with no gene match: 5. The CDR3, as DNA: TGTGCCAGCAGCACATTACAGGGGGCCTCCTACAATGAGCAGTTCTTC. It codes for CASSTLQGASYNEQFF.

J is TRBJ2-1 and V is TRBV9, with a weak D call TRBD2 (6 bases). Trimming left V 0 bases short and J 8 bases short, with 12 bases between. Germline V CDR1 and CDR2: SGDLS, YYNGEE. This CDR3 has 14 amino acids. CDR3 sequence: CASSVELAADEQFF. The CDR3 coding sequence is TGTGCCAGCAGCGTAGAACTAGCCGCGGATGAGCAGTTCTTC. Full variable domain (remainder filled in from reference TRBV9 and TRBJ2-1): DSGVTQTPKHLITATGQRVTLRCSPRSGDLSVYWYQQSLDQGLQFLIQYYNGEERAKGNILERFSAQQFPDLHSELNLSSLELGDSALYFCASSVELAADEQFFGPGTRLTVL.

The V call is TRBV6-5, the J call TRBJ2-7; 11 nucleotides match TRBD1. CDR3 size: 14 residues. Germline values: CDR1 MNHEY, CDR2 SVGAGI. V was clipped by 2 bases and J by 4 bases; unmatched bases: 1. The CDR3 spells CASSYRDRGYEQYF. CDR3 sequence (DNA): TGTGCCAGCAGTTACCGGGACAGGGGGTACGAGCAGTACTTC.

This clone was seen a single time. The gene calls are TRBV7-8 and TRBJ2-5; TRBD2 matches at 15 bases. CDR1 is SGHVS, CDR2 FQNEAQ, per germline. With V trimmed by 5 bases and J by 5 bases, 9 bases remained unmatched. The CDR3 has 17 amino acids. DNA of the CDR3: TGTGCCAGCAGCCCCGGACTAGCGGGAGGGTCGCGTGAGACCCAGTACTTC. It encodes CASSPGLAGGSRETQYF. The variable domain in full, with the rest retrieved from reference TRBV7-8 and TRBJ2-5, is GAGVSQSPRYKVAKRGQDVALRCDPISGHVSLFWYQQALGQGPEFLTYFQNEAQLDKSGLPSDRFFAERPEGSVSTLKIQRTQQEDSAVYLCASSPGLAGGSRETQYFGPGTRLLVL.

The chain uses TRBV6-5 and TRBJ2-7, with TRBD1 matching 8 bases. The CDR3 is 14 residues long. The germline CDR1 and CDR2 sequences are MNHEY and SVGAGI. V shed 6 bases and J 5 bases; nucleotides not matched to a gene: 9. This CDR3 reads CASRLRDRGHEQYF. Here the CDR3 DNA reads TGTGCCAGCAGACTCCGAGACAGGGGTCACGAGCAGTACTTC.

This clone has only one observation. The chain employs TRBV28 and TRBJ2-3; maybe TRBD1 (6 bases). Per germline, CDR1 MDHEN and CDR2 SYDVKM. Trimming took off 4 bases at V and 0 bases at J, with 11 bases between the two ends. There are 15 residues in the CDR3. The CDR3 sequence is CASSSPQGSTDTQYF. CDR3 sequence (DNA): TGTGCCAGCAGTTCACCTCAGGGGAGCACAGATACGCAGTATTTT.

The V and J genes are TRBV9 and TRBJ1-3; D is ambiguous. Trimming removed 0 bases at V and 0 bases at J, with 10 bases between. The germline CDR1 and CDR2 sequences are SGDLS and YYNGEE. The CDR3 spans 16 residues. The CDR3 DNA reads TGTGCCAGCAGCGTAGAGGTCGGGAACTCTGGAAACACCATATATTTT. Residues: CASSVEVGNSGNTIYF. Together with reference TRBV9 and TRBJ1-3, the CDR3 gives the full variable domain: DSGVTQTPKHLITATGQRVTLRCSPRSGDLSVYWYQQSLDQGLQFLIQYYNGEERAKGNILERFSAQQFPDLHSELNLSSLELGDSALYFCASSVEVGNSGNTIYFGEGSWLTVV.